The sequence of this T cell receptor beta chain was determined in a study of T-cell memory formation after mild COVID-19. TCRdb called the 5' RACE reads again in MiXCR, with one record for every CDR3 protein. The profile shows tens of thousands of distinct CDR3 sequences, roughly 25% of them singletons. This CDR3 has 15 residues. V shed 4 bases and J shed 0 bases, with 10 bases lying between them. CDR1 is MGHRA and CDR2 is YSYEKL in the germline V gene. This receptor was identified in a man younger than 30 who had mild COVID-19 (a few samples of this study predate the infection). Cell type and time point are not known. The chain is built from TRBV4-1 and TRBJ1-5; no clear D gene. The sequenced sample was PBMCs or a T cell subset sorted from them (not recorded which). The CDR3 protein is CASSPDDNSNQPQHF. DNA of the CDR3: TGCGCCAGCAGCCCGGACGACAATAGCAATCAGCCCCAGCATTTT.